This T cell receptor beta chain was sequenced for a study of blood T cell repertoires in COVID-19. TCRdb's table, derived via immunoSEQ multiplex PCR, lists solely in-frame clones and lacks some. This table holds about 140,000 clones, roughly 90% found once. V lost 4 bases and J lost 7; bases outside the gene matches: 16. The CDR3 is 18 residues long. Germline CDR1 SGHRS, CDR2 YFSETQ. This TCR was sampled from a human donor with COVID-19, enrolled during active disease. The donor label of this sample is uncertain. This sequence joins TRBV5-1 and TRBJ2-1, with 11 bases aligning to TRBD2. The material sequenced was peripheral blood. CDR3 coding DNA: TGCGCCAGCAGCATGAATAGCGGGGGGGCCTCGTTTGGTAATGAGCAGTTCTTC. This encodes CASSMNSGGASFGNEQFF.